This TCR beta chain was observed in a study of blood T cell repertoires in COVID-19. About the research overall: PBMCs, B-cell-depleted T cells, or T cells were the source of the cDNA or gDNA that made up the material.

Per the original methods: Amplifying reference gene primers gave estimates of nucleated cell counts. The data were produced by immunoSEQ multiplex PCR, yet TCRdb's version contains in-frame clones alone and is incomplete. V, J and clone size reflect that table, while D and trimming were determined from the DNA. The repertoire holds 250,000 to 300,000 clones, with about 81% as singletons. CDR3 length: 15 residues. The V gene's germline CDR1 is SGHRS and CDR2 YFSETQ. As for this clone: Germline is not matched at one junction end, which may reflect a read error. Other DNA sequences in this specimen translate into the identical CDR3.

Cohorts were assigned according to the clinical history that participants reported. The chain has TRBV5-1 and TRBJ2-5, with TRBD1 matching 12 bases. This clonotype originated in a man under 40 with acute COVID-19. The sequencing sample was made of PBMCs or T cells enriched from blood (not recorded which). Written as DNA, the CDR3 is TGTGCCAGCAGCTTGGGACAGGGGGCAGGAGAGACCCAGTACTTC. Amino acids: CASSLGQGAGETQYF.